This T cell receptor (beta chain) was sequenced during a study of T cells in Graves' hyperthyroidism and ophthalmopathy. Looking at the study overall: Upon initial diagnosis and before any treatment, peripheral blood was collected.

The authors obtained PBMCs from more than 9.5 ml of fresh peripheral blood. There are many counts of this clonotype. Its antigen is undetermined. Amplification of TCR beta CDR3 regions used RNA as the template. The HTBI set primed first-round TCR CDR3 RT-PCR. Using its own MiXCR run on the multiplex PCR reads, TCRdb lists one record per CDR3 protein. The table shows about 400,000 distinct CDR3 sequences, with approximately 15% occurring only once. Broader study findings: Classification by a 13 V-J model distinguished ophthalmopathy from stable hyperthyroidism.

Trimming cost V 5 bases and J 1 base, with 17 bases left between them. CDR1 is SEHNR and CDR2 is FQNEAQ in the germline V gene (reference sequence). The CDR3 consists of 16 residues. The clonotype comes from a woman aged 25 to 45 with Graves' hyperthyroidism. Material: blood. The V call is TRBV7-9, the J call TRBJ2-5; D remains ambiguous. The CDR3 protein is CASSPVVFPLQETQYF. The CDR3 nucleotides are TGTGCCAGCAGCCCCGTCGTGTTCCCCCTCCAAGAGACCCAGTACTTC.